One T cell receptor beta chain is described in this entry. The sample originates from a study of control samples from healthy donors and cancer patients. Profiling relied on immunoSEQ multiplex PCR, and the TCRdb table lists in-frame clones only, not all of them. The profile covers fewer than 200,000 clones, with approximately 92% appearing a single time and 4.1% taken by the ten largest. The germline gives CDR1 SGHTA, CDR2 FQGNSA. The length of the CDR3 is 15 residues. V lost 4 bases and J lost 0; bases outside the gene matches: 4. The rearrangement joins TRBV7-2 to TRBJ2-7; TRBD1 matches at 9 bases. This receptor was identified in a woman aged 55-70 years in good health. Sequences were obtained from blood. For the CDR3, the DNA is TGTGCCAGCAGCTCCCAGACAGGGGGCTCCTACGAGCAGTACTTC. It encodes CASSSQTGGSYEQYF.